The rows below give T cell receptor beta chains drawn from one sample of a study of T cells in Graves' hyperthyroidism and ophthalmopathy. In TCRdb, the multiplex PCR reads were re-called with MiXCR into one record per CDR3 protein. Among 370,000 or so distinct CDR3 sequences listed, roughly 13% were seen once. The sequenced sample consisted of blood. The receptors were gathered from a man under 40 with Graves' hyperthyroidism that later progressed to Graves' ophthalmopathy. The CDR3 runs from the conserved cysteine through the conserved F or W. D genes are given only for firm matches. Clone size is not always given. Where it is, it says once, few, many or a class for expanded clones.

TRBJ2-1 | many | 13 | - | TRBV3-1 | TGTGCCAGCAGCCCAAAAGGTTGGAATGAGCAGTTCTTC | CASSPKGWNEQFF
TRBJ2-5 | many | 14 | - | TRBV6-1 | TGTGCCAGCAGGGTCGGGACTTTACAAGAGACCCAGTACTTC | CASRVGTLQETQYF
TRBJ2-1 | many | 16 | - | TRBV11-2 | TGTGCCAGCAGCTTAGAAGGGCGGGGTTGGTACAATGAGCAGTTCTTC | CASSLEGRGWYNEQFF
TRBJ1-1 | many | 13 | - | TRBV20-1 | TGCAGTGCTAGAGATTTTAAGGAAGTAAAGGCTTTCTTT | CSARDFKEVKAFF
TRBJ2-2 | few | 15 | - | TRBV7-9 | TGTGCCAGCAGCTTAGCAGGCAGGGTCACCGGGGAGCTGTTTTTT | CASSLAGRVTGELFF
TRBJ1-6 | many | 14 | - | TRBV5-1 | TGCGCCAGCAGTTCGACAGGCGAGAATTCACCCCTCCACTTT | CASSSTGENSPLHF
TRBJ1-3 | many | 15 | TRBD1 | TRBV28 | TGTGCCAGCAACCCACCCGGGACAGGGGGAAACACCATATATTTT | CASNPPGTGGNTIYF
TRBJ2-5 | many | 11 | - | TRBV24-1 | TGTGCCACCAGTCAGGGGACTTCCCAGTACTTC | CATSQGTSQYF
TRBJ2-1 | few | 14 | - | TRBV24-1 | TGTGCCACCAGTGATTCGGGACATTACAATGAGCAGTTCTTC | CATSDSGHYNEQFF
TRBJ2-7 | - | 15 | TRBD1 | TRBV12-5 | TGTGCTAGTGGTCAGGGGACAGGGAAGATTCTCGAGCAGTACTTC | CASGQGTGKILEQYF
TRBJ2-1 | many | 15 | TRBD2 | TRBV4-1 | TGCGCCAGCAGCCAACGAGCGGGGGCCTACAATGAGCAGTTCTTC | CASSQRAGAYNEQFF
TRBJ1-1 | many | 14 | - | TRBV20-1 | TGCAGTGCTAGAGATCAACAGAAGAACACTGAAGCTTTCTTT | CSARDQQKNTEAFF
TRBJ2-2 | - | 18 | TRBD2 | TRBV20-1 | TGCAGTGCTAGAAAGGGACAGGGTAGCGGGGGGGCCACCGGGGAGCTGTTTTTT | CSARKGQGSGGATGELFF
TRBJ2-3 | - | 16 | TRBD1 | TRBV12-3/TRBV12-4 | TGTGCCAGCAGGCCACCCCCGACAGGGGCGGCAGATACGCAGTATTTT | CASRPPPTGAADTQYF
TRBJ2-6 | few | 18 | TRBD1 | TRBV7-9 | TGTGCCAGCAGGCACCTACAGGGGCTCGGCACTGGGGCCAACGTCCTGACTTTC | CASRHLQGLGTGANVLTF
TRBJ1-1 | few | 16 | - | TRBV4-1 | TGCGCCAGCAGCCAAGAATCAGGGTCAATCTTCACTGAAGCTTTCTTT | CASSQESGSIFTEAFF
TRBJ1-2 | many | 14 | - | TRBV3-1 | TGTGCCAGCAGCGTCCGGGACACATCTAGTGGCTACACCTTC | CASSVRDTSSGYTF
TRBJ2-1 | - | 15 | TRBD2 | TRBV20-1 | TGCAGTGCTTTTAGCGGGGGCCTTACCTACAATGAGCAGTTCTTC | CSAFSGGLTYNEQFF
TRBJ2-1 | - | 16 | - | TRBV3-1 | TGTGCCAGCAGCCAAGTGACGGGGGGCTATTGCAATGAGCAGTTCTTC | CASSQVTGGYCNEQFF
TRBJ2-1 | many | 17 | TRBD2 | TRBV6-2/TRBV6-3 | TGTGCCAGCAGTTACTCGGGGCGGGGGTACAGTTACAATGAGCAGTTCTTC | CASSYSGRGYSYNEQFF
TRBJ1-6 | many | 15 | - | TRBV5-1 | TGCGCCAGCACCCCTACCGGGACGGCCTTTTCACCCCTCCACTTT | CASTPTGTAFSPLHF
TRBJ1-5 | many | 13 | - | TRBV28 | TGTGCCAGCTCTCCGAGGTTTTCGCAGCCCCAGCATTTT | CASSPRFSQPQHF
TRBJ2-1 | - | 15 | - | TRBV6-1 | TGTGCCAGCAGGGACCGTCTGGGCTCCTACAATGAGCAGTTCTTC | CASRDRLGSYNEQFF
TRBJ2-5 | - | 13 | - | TRBV3-1 | TGTGCAACAGCATCGGGGCAGAAAGAGACCCAGTACTTC | CATASGQKETQYF
TRBJ2-2 | many | 15 | TRBD2 | TRBV5-5 | TGTGCCAGCAGCATTAGCGGGGGAGTCACCGGGGAGCTGTTTTTT | CASSISGGVTGELFF
TRBJ2-1 | many | 16 | - | TRBV12-3/TRBV12-4 | TGTGCCAGCAGTTTATCCCCACGGTTATCTTACAATGAGCAGTTCTTC | CASSLSPRLSYNEQFF
TRBJ1-3 | few | 14 | - | TRBV10-1 | TGCGCCAGCAGTGATGCGACAGTTGGAAACACCATATATTTT | CASSDATVGNTIYF
TRBJ1-2 | many | 14 | - | TRBV12-3/TRBV12-4 | TGTGCCAGCAGTTTGGGGGTGTCCATTGAGGGCTACACCTTC | CASSLGVSIEGYTF
TRBJ2-7 | many | 13 | - | TRBV2 | TGTGCCAGCAGTGAAAACCTCCGAGGGGGGCAGTACTTC | CASSENLRGGQYF
TRBJ1-5 | many | 14 | - | TRBV11-1 | TGTGCCAGCCGGGTCCCAGCGAGAAATCAGCCCCAGCATTTT | CASRVPARNQPQHF
TRBJ1-1 | - | 15 | - | TRBV4-1 | TGCGCCAGCAGCCAACCGGTGGGATTGAACACTGAAGCTTTCTTT | CASSQPVGLNTEAFF
TRBJ2-2 | many | 17 | - | TRBV7-9 | TGTGCCAGCAGCCCGCCGGGACCCATCACGGGGACCGGGGAGCTGTTTTTT | CASSPPGPITGTGELFF
TRBJ2-1 | - | 16 | - | TRBV9 | TGTGCCAGCAGCACCGGGCCTAGCCAATCCTACAATGAGCAGTTCTTC | CASSTGPSQSYNEQFF
TRBJ2-5 | - | 17 | - | TRBV5-8 | TGTGCCAGCAGCTTGGCCCCGGAAGGCAGTTCTCAAGAGACCCAGTACTTC | CASSLAPEGSSQETQYF
TRBJ2-7 | - | 14 | TRBD1 | TRBV20-1 | TGCAGTGCTAGCCTGGGACAGGGGGCCTACGAGCAGTACTTC | CSASLGQGAYEQYF
TRBJ1-2 | - | 14 | - | TRBV19 | TGTGCCAGTAGTTCCCGGACAGACTCCTTGGGCTACACCTTC | CASSSRTDSLGYTF
TRBJ1-1 | many | 12 | - | TRBV6-1 | TGTGCCAGCAGTGTCCCGAACACTGAAGCTTTCTTT | CASSVPNTEAFF
TRBJ2-2 | few | 13 | - | TRBV20-1 | TGCAGTGCTAGAGAGGCGGTGGGAGGGGAGCTGTTTTTT | CSAREAVGGELFF
TRBJ1-5 | few | 15 | - | TRBV4-1 | TGCGCCAGCAGCCAAGAAGCGGCGAAAGATCAGCCCCAGCATTTT | CASSQEAAKDQPQHF
TRBJ1-1 | many | 12 | - | TRBV19 | TGTGCCAGTAGTTCGGGGTTCACTGAAGCTTTCTTT | CASSSGFTEAFF
TRBJ2-7 | many | 16 | TRBD1 | TRBV2 | TGTGCCAGCAGTGAAACCCGGGACAGAGGGTCCTACGAGCAGTACTTC | CASSETRDRGSYEQYF
TRBJ1-3 | - | 15 | - | TRBV18 | TGTGCCAGCTCACCACCGGGCAGCCATGGGGACACCATATATTTT | CASSPPGSHGDTIYF
TRBJ1-5 | few | 15 | TRBD1 | TRBV7-6 | TGTGCCAGCAGCCCAGACAGGGGGCTTAGTCAGCCCCAGCATTTT | CASSPDRGLSQPQHF
TRBJ1-1 | many | 12 | - | TRBV19 | TGTGCCAGTAGTATTAACGGGGCTGAAGCTTTCTTT | CASSINGAEAFF
TRBJ1-1 | many | 16 | TRBD1 | TRBV20-1 | TGCAGTGCTAGACCTTCGACAGGGGGAATACGGACTGAAGCTTTCTTT | CSARPSTGGIRTEAFF
TRBJ1-2 | many | 14 | - | TRBV11-3 | TGTGCCAGCAGCCCATGGGACATCGAAAAGGGCTACACCTTC | CASSPWDIEKGYTF
TRBJ1-5 | few | 16 | - | TRBV12-3/TRBV12-4 | TGTGCCAGCAGTTCACAGGGCTGGGTTAGCAATCAGCCCCAGCATTTT | CASSSQGWVSNQPQHF
TRBJ2-7 | - | 14 | - | TRBV9 | TGTGCCAGCAGCGTAGAGGGAGGAACCTACGAGCAGTACTTC | CASSVEGGTYEQYF
TRBJ1-2 | few | 16 | - | TRBV20-1 | TGCAGTGCTCCCTCGATTGGACAAAAAGTTAACTATGGCTACACCTTC | CSAPSIGQKVNYGYTF
TRBJ1-1 | many | 14 | - | TRBV11-2 | TGTGCCAGCAGCGTACCGGGGGCGCCCACTGAAGCTTTCTTT | CASSVPGAPTEAFF
TRBJ1-1 | many | 15 | TRBD1 | TRBV7-9 | TGTGCCAGCAGCCTATCCGGGACAGGGGACACTGAAGCTTTCTTT | CASSLSGTGDTEAFF
TRBJ2-1 | many | 13 | - | TRBV12-3/TRBV12-4 | TGTGCCAGCAGTACCGTCTCAATCAATGAGCAGTTCTTC | CASSTVSINEQFF
TRBJ1-1 | many | 15 | - | TRBV18 | TGTGCCAGCTCAGATAAAAATTCTGTGAACACTGAAGCTTTCTTT | CASSDKNSVNTEAFF
TRBJ2-2 | - | 13 | - | TRBV19 | TGTGCCAGTACCTGGGACGGTACCGGGGAGCTGTTTTTT | CASTWDGTGELFF
TRBJ2-7 | many | 14 | - | TRBV12-3/TRBV12-4 | TGTGCCAGCACCCTAAGGGGGGGGAGCGGCGAGCAGTACTTC | CASTLRGGSGEQYF